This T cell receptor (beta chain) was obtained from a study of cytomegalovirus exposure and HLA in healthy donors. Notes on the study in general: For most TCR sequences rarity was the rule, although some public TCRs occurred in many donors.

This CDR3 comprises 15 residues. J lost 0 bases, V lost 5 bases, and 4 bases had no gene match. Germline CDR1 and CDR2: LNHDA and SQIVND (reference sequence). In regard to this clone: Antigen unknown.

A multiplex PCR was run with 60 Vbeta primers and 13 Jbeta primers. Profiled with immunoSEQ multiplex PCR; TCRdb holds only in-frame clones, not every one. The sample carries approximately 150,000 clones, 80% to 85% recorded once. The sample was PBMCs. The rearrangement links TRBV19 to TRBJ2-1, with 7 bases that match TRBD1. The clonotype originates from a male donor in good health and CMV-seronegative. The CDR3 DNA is TGTGCCAGTAGTTTCCGGGACAGCTCCTACAATGAGCAGTTCTTC. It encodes CASSFRDSSYNEQFF.